This T cell receptor beta chain was recovered during a study of CD8+CD57+ T cells in acquired aplastic anemia (dated by TCRdb to the late 2010s). Context from the whole study: DNA extracted from sorted CD4+ and CD8+ cells had a mean of roughly 3.4 ug, with a range of roughly 0.19 to 27.4 ug. An average of roughly 10 million reads for CD4+ cells and 11 million to 13 million reads for CD8+ cells was obtained from healthy donor samples. General findings and caveats noted by the study authors: Between patients and healthy controls, no significant difference in CD8+ Simpson's diversity was found (P=0.060). About 28 CD8+ CDR3 sequences were found in both patients and controls but appeared to be highly expressed in patients and within the immunodominant clones of the patients.

Profiling of TCR beta VDJ combinations and CDR3 sequences used genomic DNA as the template. TCR repertoire sequencing was run on an Illumina HiSeq 2000. On the study's bioinformatics: TRBV/TRBJ rearrangement plots, CDR3 size and DJ length profiles, and Simpson's diversity index were used to evaluate the repertoires. The most abundant DNA sequence in the deep sequencing data was taken as the immunodominant clone. CDR3 amino acid sequences were screened for sharing across subjects and were compared with published repertoires and the VDJdb database. TCRdb reprocessed the public reads (quality trimming at Q25 with fastp, clone calling with MiXCR) and kept in-frame beta chains. Here each entry gathers all rows of one CDR3 protein and keeps the most common genes and DNA. The V and J calls and clone size come from TCRdb's table, not from the authors' own analysis. This sample comprises 35,000 to 45,000 distinct CDR3 sequences, 68% of them detected only once. Jointly, the top ten make up about a quarter of the sample.

In this study, sorted CD4+ and CD8+ T cells from the blood of healthy subjects and of severe aplastic anemia patients had their TCR repertoires deep-sequenced. Ficoll-Paque density gradient centrifugation was used to isolate peripheral blood mononuclear cells. Before DNA extraction, CD4+ and CD8+ T cells were sorted with FACS or magnetic beads. Regarding this clonotype: Its antigen remains unidentified. No clone much larger than this one lies a single base away; base qualities are absent.

Its CDR3 holds 16 amino acids, cysteine through phenylalanine. Just the 48-base CDR3 DNA is kept, in frame starting at base 1. Based on the germline V gene, the CDR1 and CDR2 sequences are SNHLY and FYNNEI. V is reduced by 8 bases and J by 1 base, leaving a spacing of 15 bases between them. The chain is made from TRBV2 and TRBJ2-6; a tentative D call is TRBD1 (6 bases match). The TCR was taken from a human donor in good health, serving as a control. Sequencing was carried out using sorted CD4+, CD8+, or CD8+CD57+ T cells (not recorded which) from PBMCs. The DNA is as follows: TGTGCCAGCGGCCAAAGCAGGGGTTCTGGGGCCAACGTCCTGACTTTC. It translates as CASGQSRGSGANVLTF.